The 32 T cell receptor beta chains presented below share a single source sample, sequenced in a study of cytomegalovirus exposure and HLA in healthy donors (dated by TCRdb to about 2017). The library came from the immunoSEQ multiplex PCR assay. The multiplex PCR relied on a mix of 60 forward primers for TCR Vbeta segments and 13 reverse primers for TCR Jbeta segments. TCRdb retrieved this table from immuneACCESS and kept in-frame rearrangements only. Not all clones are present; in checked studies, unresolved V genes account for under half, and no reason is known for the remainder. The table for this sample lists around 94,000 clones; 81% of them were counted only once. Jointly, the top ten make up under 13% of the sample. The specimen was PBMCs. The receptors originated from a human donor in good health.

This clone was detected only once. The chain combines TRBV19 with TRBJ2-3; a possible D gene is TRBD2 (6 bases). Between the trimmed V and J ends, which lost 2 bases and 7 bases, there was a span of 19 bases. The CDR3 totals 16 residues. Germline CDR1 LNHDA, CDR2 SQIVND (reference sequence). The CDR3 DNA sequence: TGTGCCAGTAGTATAAGAGAAGCTAGCGTACGCCATACGCAGTATTTT. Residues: CASSIREASVRHTQYF.

The CDR3 coding sequence is TGTGCCAGCAGCCTCGCACAGCCTAACAATGAGCAGTTCTTC. Protein product: CASSLAQPNNEQFF. V and J are TRBV11-2 and TRBJ2-1; unclear D gene. Germline assignment: CDR1 SGHAT and CDR2 FQNNGV. This CDR3 is built from 14 residues. V gave up 5 bases and J gave up 5 bases, with 13 bases separating them.

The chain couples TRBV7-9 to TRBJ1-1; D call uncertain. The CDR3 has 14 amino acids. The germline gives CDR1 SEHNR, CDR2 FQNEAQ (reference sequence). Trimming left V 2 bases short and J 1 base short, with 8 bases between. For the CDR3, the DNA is TGTGCCAGCAGCTTAACTGCGGCGAACACTGAAGCTTTCTTT. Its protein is CASSLTAANTEAFF.

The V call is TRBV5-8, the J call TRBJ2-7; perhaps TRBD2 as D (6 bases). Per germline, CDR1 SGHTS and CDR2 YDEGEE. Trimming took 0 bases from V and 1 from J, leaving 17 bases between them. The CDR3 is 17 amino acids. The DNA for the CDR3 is TGTGCCAGCAGCTTGGTGGAGCGGGCCCTGGGATCCTACGAGCAGTACTTC. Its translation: CASSLVERALGSYEQYF.

The CDR3 DNA reads TGTGCCACGTCCCGGGACCGGGGGGACGGAGACACCTTC. Translating it yields CATSRDRGDGDTF. The chain employs TRBV19 and TRBJ1-2; D possibly corresponds to TRBD1 (5 bases). V shed 10 bases and J shed 12 bases, with 24 bases lying between them. There are 13 residues in the CDR3. CDR1 and CDR2 (germline): LNHDA, SQIVND (reference sequence).

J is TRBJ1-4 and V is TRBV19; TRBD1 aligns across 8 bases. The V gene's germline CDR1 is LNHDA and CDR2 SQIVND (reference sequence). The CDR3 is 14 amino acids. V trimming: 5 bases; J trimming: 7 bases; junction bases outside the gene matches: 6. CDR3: CASSSQGAGEKLFF. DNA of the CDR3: TGTGCCAGTAGTTCTCAGGGGGCAGGTGAAAAACTGTTTTTT.

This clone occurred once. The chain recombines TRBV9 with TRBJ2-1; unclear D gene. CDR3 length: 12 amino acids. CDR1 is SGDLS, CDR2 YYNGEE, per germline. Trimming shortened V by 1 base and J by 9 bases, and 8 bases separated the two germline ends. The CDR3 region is CASSVPAGEQFF. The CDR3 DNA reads TGTGCCAGCAGCGTACCGGCAGGTGAGCAGTTCTTC.

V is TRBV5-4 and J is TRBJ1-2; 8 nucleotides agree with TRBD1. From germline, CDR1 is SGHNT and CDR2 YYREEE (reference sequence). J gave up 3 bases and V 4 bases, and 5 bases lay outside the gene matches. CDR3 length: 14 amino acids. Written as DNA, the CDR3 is TGTGCCAGCAGCCTGCAGGGGGCCTACTATGGCTACACCTTC. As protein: CASSLQGAYYGYTF.

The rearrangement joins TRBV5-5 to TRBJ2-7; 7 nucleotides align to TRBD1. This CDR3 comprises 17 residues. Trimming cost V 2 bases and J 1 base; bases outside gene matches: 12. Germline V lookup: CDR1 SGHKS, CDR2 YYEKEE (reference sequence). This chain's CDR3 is CASSFGQVLRASYEQYF. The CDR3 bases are TGTGCCAGCAGCTTTGGACAGGTTCTGCGGGCGTCCTACGAGCAGTACTTC.

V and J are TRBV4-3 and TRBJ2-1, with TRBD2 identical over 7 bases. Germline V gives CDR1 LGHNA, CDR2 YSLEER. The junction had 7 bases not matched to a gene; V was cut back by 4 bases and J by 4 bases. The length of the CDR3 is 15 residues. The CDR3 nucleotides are TGCGCCAGCAGCCTGTCCGGGGGGAGGTACAATGAGCAGTTCTTC. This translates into CASSLSGGRYNEQFF.

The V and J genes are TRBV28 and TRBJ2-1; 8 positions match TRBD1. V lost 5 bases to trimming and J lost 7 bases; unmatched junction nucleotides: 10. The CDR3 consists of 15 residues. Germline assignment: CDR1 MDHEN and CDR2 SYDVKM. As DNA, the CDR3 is TGTGCCAGCAGTCCCTCGGGACAGGCAAGGAATGAGCAGTTCTTC. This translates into CASSPSGQARNEQFF. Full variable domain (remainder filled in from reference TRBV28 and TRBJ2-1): DVKVTQSSRYLVKRTGEKVFLECVQDMDHENMFWYRQDPGLGLRLIYFSYDVKMKEKGDIPEGYSVSREKKERFSLILESASTNQTSMYLCASSPSGQARNEQFFGPGTRLTVL.

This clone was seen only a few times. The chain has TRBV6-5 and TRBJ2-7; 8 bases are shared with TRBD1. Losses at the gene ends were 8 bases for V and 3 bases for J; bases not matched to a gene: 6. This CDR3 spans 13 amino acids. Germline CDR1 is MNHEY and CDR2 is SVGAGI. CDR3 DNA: TGTGCCAGCCAGGGGACAGGTAGCTACGAGCAGTACTTC. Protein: CASQGTGSYEQYF.

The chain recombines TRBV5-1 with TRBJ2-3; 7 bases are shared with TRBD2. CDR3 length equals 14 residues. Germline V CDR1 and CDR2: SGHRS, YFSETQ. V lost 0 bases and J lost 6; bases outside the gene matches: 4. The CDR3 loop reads CASSLVAGADTQYF. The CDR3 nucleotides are TGCGCCAGCAGCTTGGTGGCGGGAGCGGATACGCAGTATTTT.

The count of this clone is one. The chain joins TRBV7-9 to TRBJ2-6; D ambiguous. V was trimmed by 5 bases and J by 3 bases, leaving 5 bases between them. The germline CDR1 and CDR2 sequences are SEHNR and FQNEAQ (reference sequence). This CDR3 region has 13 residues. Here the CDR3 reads CASSPLGANVLTF. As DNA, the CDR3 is TGTGCCAGCAGCCCCCTTGGGGCCAACGTCCTGACTTTC. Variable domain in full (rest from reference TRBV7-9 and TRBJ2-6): DTGVSQNPRHKITKRGQNVTFRCDPISEHNRLYWYRQTLGQGPEFLTYFQNEAQLEKSRLLSDRFSAERPKGSFSTLEIQRTEQGDSAMYLCASSPLGANVLTFGAGSRLTVL.

DNA of the CDR3: TGTGCCAGCAGTCCCCGGACAGGGGGCTTGGGCCAGCCCCAGCATTTT. It specifies CASSPRTGGLGQPQHF. This chain connects TRBV27 to TRBJ1-5; 11 bases are shared with TRBD1. With 5 bases clipped from V and 7 bases from J, the junction kept 10 bases outside the gene matches. From germline, CDR1 is MNHEY and CDR2 SMNVEV (reference sequence). This CDR3 is built from 16 residues.

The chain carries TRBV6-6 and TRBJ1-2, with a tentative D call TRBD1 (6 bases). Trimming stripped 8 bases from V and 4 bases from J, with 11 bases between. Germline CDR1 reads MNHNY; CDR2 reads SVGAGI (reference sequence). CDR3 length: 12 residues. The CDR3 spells CASRSGVYGYTF. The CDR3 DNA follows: TGTGCCAGCCGATCAGGGGTCTATGGCTACACCTTC.

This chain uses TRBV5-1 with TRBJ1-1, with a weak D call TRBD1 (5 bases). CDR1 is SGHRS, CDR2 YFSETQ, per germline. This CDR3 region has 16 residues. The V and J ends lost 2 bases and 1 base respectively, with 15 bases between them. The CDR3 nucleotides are TGCGCCAGCAGCTTCATTTTCGTGGGGCGGAACACTGAAGCTTTCTTT. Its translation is CASSFIFVGRNTEAFF.

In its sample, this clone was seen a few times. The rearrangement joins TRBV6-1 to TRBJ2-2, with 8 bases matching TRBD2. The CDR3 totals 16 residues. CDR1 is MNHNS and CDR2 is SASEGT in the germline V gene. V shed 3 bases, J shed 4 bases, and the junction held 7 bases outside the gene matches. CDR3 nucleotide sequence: TGTGCCAGCAGTGACATCGGCCGGGGGGGCACCGGGGAGCTGTTTTTT. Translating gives CASSDIGRGGTGELFF.

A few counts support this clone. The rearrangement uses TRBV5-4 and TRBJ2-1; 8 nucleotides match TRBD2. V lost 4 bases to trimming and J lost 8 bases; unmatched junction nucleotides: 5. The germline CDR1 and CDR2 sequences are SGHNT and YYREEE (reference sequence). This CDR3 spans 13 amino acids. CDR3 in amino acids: CASSGTSRDEQFF. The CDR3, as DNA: TGTGCCAGCAGCGGGACTAGTAGAGATGAGCAGTTCTTC.

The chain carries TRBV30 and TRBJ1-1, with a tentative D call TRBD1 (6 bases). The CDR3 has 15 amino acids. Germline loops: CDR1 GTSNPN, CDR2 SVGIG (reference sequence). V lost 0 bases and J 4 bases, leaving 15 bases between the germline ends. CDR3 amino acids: CAWSVLGGGTTEAFF. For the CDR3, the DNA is TGTGCCTGGAGTGTACTTGGGGGCGGAACCACTGAAGCTTTCTTT.

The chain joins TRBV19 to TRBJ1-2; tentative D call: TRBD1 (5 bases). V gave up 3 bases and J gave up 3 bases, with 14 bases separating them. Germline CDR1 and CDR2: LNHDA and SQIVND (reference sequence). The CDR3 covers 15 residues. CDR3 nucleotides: TGTGCCAGTAGTATTATTGGTCAGGGTGACTATGGCTACACCTTC. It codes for CASSIIGQGDYGYTF.

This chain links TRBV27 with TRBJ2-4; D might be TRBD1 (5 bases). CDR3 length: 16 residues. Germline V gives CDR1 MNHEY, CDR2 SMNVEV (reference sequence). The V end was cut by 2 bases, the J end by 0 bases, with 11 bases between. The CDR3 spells CASSLSAGLAKNIQYF. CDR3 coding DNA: TGTGCCAGCAGTTTAAGTGCAGGGCTAGCCAAAAACATTCAGTACTTC.

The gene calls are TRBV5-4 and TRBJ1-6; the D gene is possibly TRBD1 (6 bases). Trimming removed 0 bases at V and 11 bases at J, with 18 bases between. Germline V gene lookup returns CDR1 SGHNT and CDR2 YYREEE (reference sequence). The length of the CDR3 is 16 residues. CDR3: CASSLGQGRAMAPLHF. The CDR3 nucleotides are TGTGCCAGCAGCTTGGGGCAGGGGAGGGCCATGGCACCCCTCCACTTT.

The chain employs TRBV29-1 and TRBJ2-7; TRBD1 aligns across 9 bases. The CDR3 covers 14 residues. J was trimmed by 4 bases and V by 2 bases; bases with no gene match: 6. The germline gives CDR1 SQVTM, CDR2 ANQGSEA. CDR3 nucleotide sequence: TGCAGCGTTGAATTCACAGGGGGCGGTTACGAGCAGTACTTC. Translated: CSVEFTGGGYEQYF.

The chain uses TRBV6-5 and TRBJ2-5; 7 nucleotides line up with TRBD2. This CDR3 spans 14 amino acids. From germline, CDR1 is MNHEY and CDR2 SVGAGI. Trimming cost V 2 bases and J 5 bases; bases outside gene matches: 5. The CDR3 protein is CASSYTAGDETQYF. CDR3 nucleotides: TGTGCCAGCAGTTACACTGCGGGAGATGAGACCCAGTACTTC.

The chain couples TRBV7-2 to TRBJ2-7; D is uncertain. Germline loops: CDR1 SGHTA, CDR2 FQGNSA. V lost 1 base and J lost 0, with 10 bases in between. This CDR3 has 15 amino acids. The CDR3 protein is CASSLGWPPSYEQYF. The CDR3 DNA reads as TGTGCCAGCAGCTTAGGATGGCCGCCCTCCTACGAGCAGTACTTC.

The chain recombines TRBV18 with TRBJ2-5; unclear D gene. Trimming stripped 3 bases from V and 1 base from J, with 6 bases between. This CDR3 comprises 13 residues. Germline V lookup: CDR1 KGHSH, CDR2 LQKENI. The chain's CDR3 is CASSPASQETQYF. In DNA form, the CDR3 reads TGTGCCAGCTCACCGGCTAGCCAAGAGACCCAGTACTTC.

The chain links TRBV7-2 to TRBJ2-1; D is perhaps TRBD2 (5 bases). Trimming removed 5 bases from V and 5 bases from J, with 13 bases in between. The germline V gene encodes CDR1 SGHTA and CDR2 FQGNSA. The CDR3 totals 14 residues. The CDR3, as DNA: TGTGCCAGCAGCCCCGCGACTATCAACAATGAGCAGTTCTTC. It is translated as CASSPATINNEQFF. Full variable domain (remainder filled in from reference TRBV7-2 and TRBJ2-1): GAGVSQSPSNKVTEKGKDVELRCDPISGHTALYWYRQSLGQGLEFLIYFQGNSAPDKSGLPSDRFSAERTGGSVSTLTIQRTQQEDSAVYLCASSPATINNEQFFGPGTRLTVL.

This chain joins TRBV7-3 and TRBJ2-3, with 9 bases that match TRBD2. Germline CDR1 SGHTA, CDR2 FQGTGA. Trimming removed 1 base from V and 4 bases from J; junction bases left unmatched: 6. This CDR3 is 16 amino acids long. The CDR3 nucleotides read TGTGCCAGCAGCTTAAGGGGGCGGGGGGGGCCAGATACGCAGTATTTT. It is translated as CASSLRGRGGPDTQYF.

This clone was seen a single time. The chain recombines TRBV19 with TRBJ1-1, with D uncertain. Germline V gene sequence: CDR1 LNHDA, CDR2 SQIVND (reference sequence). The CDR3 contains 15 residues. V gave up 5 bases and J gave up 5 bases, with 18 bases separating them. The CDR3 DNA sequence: TGTGCCAGTAGTCCCCGTCGAGGTTTTGCGACTGAAGCTTTCTTT. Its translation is CASSPRRGFATEAFF.

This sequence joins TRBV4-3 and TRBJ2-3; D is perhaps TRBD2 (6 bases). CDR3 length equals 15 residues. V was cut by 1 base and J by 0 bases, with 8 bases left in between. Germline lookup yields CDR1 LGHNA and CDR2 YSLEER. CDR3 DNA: TGCGCCAGCAGCCAAGGCGGGGTCAGCACAGATACGCAGTATTTT. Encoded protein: CASSQGGVSTDTQYF.

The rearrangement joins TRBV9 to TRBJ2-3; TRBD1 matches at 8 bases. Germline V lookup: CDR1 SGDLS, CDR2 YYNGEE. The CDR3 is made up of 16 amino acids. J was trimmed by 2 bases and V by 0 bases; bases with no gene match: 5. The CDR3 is CASSVEGTGYTDTQYF. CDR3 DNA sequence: TGTGCCAGCAGCGTAGAAGGGACAGGTTACACAGATACGCAGTATTTT.